This TCR beta chain was identified during a study of cytomegalovirus exposure and HLA in healthy donors. Study findings and constraints: Data from an earlier analysis indicated that most TCR beta V segments were productive either about 90% or about 30% of the time.

The primer mix had 60 Vbeta and 13 Jbeta primers. The method was immunoSEQ multiplex PCR; TCRdb's version includes in-frame clones alone and lacks a portion of them. This table holds around 150,000 clones, 82% found once. This CDR3 has 16 amino acids. The V gene's germline CDR1 is MDHEN and CDR2 SYDVKM. V was cut by 4 bases and J by 2 bases, with 18 bases left in between. About this clone itself: What it binds is unknown.

Healthy bone marrow donors made up the cohort. Specimen: PBMCs. This clonotype was sampled from a woman between 45 and 65 years old in good health and CMV-seropositive. The rearrangement uses TRBV28 and TRBJ2-7; D might be TRBD1 (6 bases). The DNA of the CDR3 is TGTGCCAGCAGTTCCTTTATGGCAGGGGCCGCCTACGAGCAGTACTTC. Amino acid sequence: CASSSFMAGAAYEQYF.